The 18 T cell receptor beta chains below all came from one sample that was sequenced in a study of early T cells in non-severe SARS-CoV-2 infection. TCRdb re-called the 5' RACE reads with MiXCR, one entry per CDR3 protein. Here the sample spans roughly 100,000 distinct CDR3 sequences, roughly 13% being singletons. The specimen sequenced was whole blood. These receptors originate from an adult who was a healthcare worker with PCR-confirmed SARS-CoV-2 infection or an uninfected control (not recorded which).

This clonotype was detected only a few times. The V gene is TRBV5-4, the J gene TRBJ2-2; D might be TRBD1 or TRBD2, each matching 5 bases. The CDR3 contains 16 residues. With 4 bases removed from V and 1 base from J, the gap between germline ends came to 14 bases. Germline assignment: CDR1 SGHNT and CDR2 YYREEE (reference sequence). Here the CDR3 reads CASSPVGRENTGELFF. The CDR3 bases are TGTGCCAGCAGCCCGGTGGGACGGGAGAACACCGGGGAGCTGTTTTTT.

Ten or more counts support this clonotype. The rearrangement joins TRBV6-1 to TRBJ2-7, with D perhaps TRBD1 or TRBD2 (5 bases each). The germline V gene encodes CDR1 MNHNS and CDR2 SASEGT. Trimming removed 9 bases at V and 3 bases at J, with 18 bases between. There are 14 residues in the CDR3. The CDR3 here is CASVDVGPHYEQYF. The CDR3 DNA reads TGTGCCAGTGTTGACGTGGGACCTCACTACGAGCAGTACTTC.

In its sample, this clonotype was seen many times. This chain connects TRBV15 to TRBJ1-5, with 7 bases that match TRBD1. Germline CDR1 is LNHNV and CDR2 is YYDKDF (reference sequence). The CDR3 consists of 16 residues. J gave up 7 bases and V 3 bases, and 12 bases lay outside the gene matches. CDR3 nucleotide sequence: TGTGCCACCAGCAGGACGAAGGACAGGATCGGCCAGCCCCAGCATTTT. Translating gives CATSRTKDRIGQPQHF.

This clonotype was counted a few times. This rearrangement joins TRBV18 to TRBJ1-5; tentative D call: TRBD1 (6 bases). Germline V gene lookup returns CDR1 KGHSH and CDR2 LQKENI. The CDR3 is 15 amino acids. Trimming left V 6 bases short and J 3 bases short, with 15 bases between. CDR3 residues: CASSIGGHSNQPQHF. For the CDR3, the DNA is TGTGCCAGCTCGATAGGGGGGCACTCCAATCAGCCCCAGCATTTT.

This clonotype has just a few counts. The chain combines TRBV19 with TRBJ2-1, with D hard to call. Germline V gene data show CDR1 as LNHDA and CDR2 as SQIVND (reference sequence). The CDR3 has 15 residues. Trimming left V 3 bases short and J 0 bases short, with 9 bases between. The CDR3: CASSIELSSYNEQFF. The DNA of the CDR3 is TGTGCCAGTAGTATTGAATTGAGCTCCTACAATGAGCAGTTCTTC. Looking up the rest from reference TRBV19 and TRBJ2-1 gives the full variable domain: DGGITQSPKYLFRKEGQNVTLSCEQNLNHDAMYWYRQDPGQGLRLIYYSQIVNDFQKGDIAEGYSVSREKKESFPLTVTSAQKNPTAFYLCASSIELSSYNEQFFGPGTRLTVL.

This clonotype was detected many times. The J gene is TRBJ2-5, the V gene TRBV11-2; D possibly corresponds to TRBD1 (5 bases). Germline CDR1 reads SGHAT; CDR2 reads FQNNGV. The CDR3 consists of 15 residues. The V end was cut by 3 bases, the J end by 2 bases, with 13 bases between. CDR3: CASSFGWKGQETQYF. CDR3 DNA: TGTGCCAGCAGCTTCGGTTGGAAGGGGCAAGAGACCCAGTACTTC.

This chain links TRBV7-3 with TRBJ2-3; D is undetermined. The CDR3 has 13 residues. V dropped 1 base and J dropped 3 bases, with 5 bases sitting between them. The germline V gene encodes CDR1 SGHTA and CDR2 FQGTGA. The CDR3 protein is CASSLISTDTQYF. For the CDR3, the DNA is TGTGCCAGCAGCTTAATTAGTACAGATACGCAGTATTTT. Supplemented by reference TRBV7-3 and TRBJ2-3, the full variable domain reads GAGVSQTPSNKVTEKGKYVELRCDPISGHTALYWYRQSLGQGPEFLIYFQGTGAADDSGLPNDRFFAVRPEGSVSTLKIQRTERGDSAVYLCASSLISTDTQYFGPGTRLTVL.

In its sample, this clonotype was seen many times. The V and J genes are TRBV5-1 and TRBJ2-3; 8 bases align to TRBD1. Germline CDR1 and CDR2: SGHRS and YFSETQ. Trimming cost V 6 bases and J 3 bases; bases outside gene matches: 12. This CDR3 spans 16 amino acids. The chain's CDR3 is CASNMFPGQGTDTQYF. DNA for the CDR3: TGCGCCAGCAACATGTTCCCCGGACAGGGAACAGATACGCAGTATTTT.

This clonotype was seen many times. V gene TRBV11-2 combines with J gene TRBJ1-3; no reliable D call. V lost 5 bases, J lost 3 bases, and 17 bases lay in between. Germline-derived CDR1 and CDR2 are SGHAT and FQNNGV. The CDR3 covers 16 residues. CDR3 residues: CASSPGRDLRGNTIYF. The CDR3 bases are TGTGCCAGCAGCCCCGGGAGAGACCTACGTGGAAACACCATATATTTT.

This clonotype has more than one count but fewer than ten. The chain is built from TRBV12-3 or TRBV12-4 and TRBJ1-4; the D gene is possibly TRBD1 (5 bases). CDR3 length: 14 residues. V lost 5 bases and J lost 8, with 15 bases in between. Here the CDR3 DNA reads TGTGCCAGCAGTCCCGGGACGGAGCCAGAAAAACTGTTTTTT. Encoded protein: CASSPGTEPEKLFF.

In its sample, this clonotype was seen many times. No conserved phenylalanine or tryptophan ends this CDR3, so it is likely a read error. This chain joins TRBV7-9 and TRBJ1-1; maybe TRBD1 (5 bases). The CDR3 is 16 residues long. CDR1 is SEHNR and CDR2 is FQNEAQ in the germline V gene (reference sequence). Trimming pared 5 bases from V and 3 bases from J, leaving 19 bases between. CDR3 in DNA: TGTGCCAGCAGCGCTGCCGGGGCCGAGAAGGACACTGAAGCTTTCCTT. Protein sequence: CASSAAGAEKDTEAFL.

The genes are TRBV12-3 or TRBV12-4 and TRBJ2-7; TRBD1 agrees at 8 bases. With V trimmed by 3 bases and J by 2 bases, 3 bases remained unmatched. CDR3 length equals 14 residues. CDR3 sequence: CASSFGDRTYEQYF. The CDR3 bases are TGTGCCAGCAGTTTTGGGGACAGGACCTACGAGCAGTACTTC.

This clonotype was picked up a small number of times. The rearrangement uses TRBV5-4 and TRBJ2-5, with 10 bases fitting TRBD2. Germline-derived CDR1 and CDR2 are SGHNT and YYREEE (reference sequence). This CDR3 has 18 residues. With V trimmed by 4 bases and J by 7 bases, 19 bases remained unmatched. The CDR3 DNA sequence: TGTGCCAGCAGCGCCAAAACAGGGACAGCGGGGGGGAGAGGGACCCAGTACTTC. Protein product: CASSAKTGTAGGRGTQYF. The full variable domain, rest sourced from reference TRBV5-4 and TRBJ2-5, is ETGVTQSPTHLIKTRGQQVTLRCSSQSGHNTVSWYQQALGQGPQFIFQYYREEENGRGNFPPRFSGLQFPNYSSELNVNALELDDSALYLCASSAKTGTAGGRGTQYFGPGTRLLVL.

The chain links TRBV6-2 or TRBV6-3 to TRBJ2-3; 13 nucleotides line up with TRBD2. Germline V CDR1 and CDR2: MNHEY, SVGEGT. There are 16 residues in the CDR3. J gave up 9 bases and V 5 bases, and 11 bases lay outside the gene matches. The CDR3 here is CASSEGLAGVLRTQYF. The CDR3 DNA follows: TGTGCCAGCAGTGAAGGACTAGCGGGGGTCCTTCGAACGCAGTATTTT.

The rearrangement links TRBV19 to TRBJ2-3, with D perhaps matching TRBD2 (5 bases). The CDR3 loop spans 16 amino acids. Germline loops: CDR1 LNHDA, CDR2 SQIVND (reference sequence). Trimming took 3 bases from V and 3 from J, leaving 16 bases between them. The CDR3 DNA reads TGTGCCAGTAGTATTCTGGCGGGTGGGAGTACAGATACGCAGTATTTT. Translating it yields CASSILAGGSTDTQYF.

This clonotype turned up a few times. The chain employs TRBV6-4 and TRBJ2-1, with 10 bases matching TRBD2. This CDR3 is 15 amino acids long. Germline V gene sequence: CDR1 MRHNA, CDR2 SNTAGT. J gave up 1 base and V 6 bases, and 3 bases lay outside the gene matches. The CDR3 region has the DNA TGTGCCAGCAGCGCTAGCGGGGGATCCTACAATGAGCAGTTCTTC. Its translation is CASSASGGSYNEQFF.

The chain employs TRBV7-9 and TRBJ2-6; D is unclear. Germline lookup yields CDR1 SEHNR and CDR2 FQNEAQ (reference sequence). V was cut by 4 bases and J by 4 bases, with 8 bases left in between. The CDR3 loop spans 14 amino acids. CDR3 region: CASSSTGGANVLTF. CDR3 in DNA: TGTGCCAGCAGCTCCACCGGCGGGGCCAACGTCCTGACTTTC.

This clonotype was counted many times. The chain employs TRBV11-2 and TRBJ2-7; unclear D gene. The CDR3 extends over 14 amino acids. CDR1 is SGHAT and CDR2 is FQNNGV in the germline V gene. The germline V and J ends were trimmed by 4 bases and 6 bases, with 16 bases remaining between them. CDR3 loop: CASSSPRTSREQYF. The CDR3 DNA sequence: TGTGCCAGCAGCTCGCCTCGGACCTCGCGCGAGCAGTACTTC.